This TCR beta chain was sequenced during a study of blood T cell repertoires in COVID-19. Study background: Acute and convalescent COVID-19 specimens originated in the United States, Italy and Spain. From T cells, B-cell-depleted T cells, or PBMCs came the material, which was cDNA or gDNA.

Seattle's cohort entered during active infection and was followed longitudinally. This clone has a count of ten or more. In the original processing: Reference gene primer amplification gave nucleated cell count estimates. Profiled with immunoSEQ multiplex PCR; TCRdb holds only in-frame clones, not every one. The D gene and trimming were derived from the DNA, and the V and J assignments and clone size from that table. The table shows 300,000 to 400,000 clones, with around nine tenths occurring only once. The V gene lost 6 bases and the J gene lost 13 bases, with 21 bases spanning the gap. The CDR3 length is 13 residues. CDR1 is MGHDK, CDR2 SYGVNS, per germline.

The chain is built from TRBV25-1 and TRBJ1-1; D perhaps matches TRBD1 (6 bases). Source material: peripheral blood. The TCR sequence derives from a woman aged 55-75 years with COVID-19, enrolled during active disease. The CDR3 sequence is CASSPSGAPRGFF. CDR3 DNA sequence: TGTGCCAGCAGCCCGAGCGGGGCCCCCAGGGGTTTCTTT.